This T cell receptor beta chain was documented in a study of radiotherapy plus CTLA-4 blockade in lung cancer. Study overall: Patients showed objective responses in roughly 19% of cases and disease control in under 35%.

Profiled with immunoSEQ multiplex PCR; TCRdb holds only in-frame clones, not every one. The sample includes about 51,000 clones, roughly 80% seen only once; the top ten take about 8%. Germline V gene lookup returns CDR1 SGHTA and CDR2 FQGNSA. The V and J ends lost 4 bases and 1 base respectively, with 14 bases between them. This CDR3 has 15 residues. The sample in question was peripheral blood, obtained from a patient treated with radiotherapy plus ipilimumab. The clonotype was recovered from a human donor with non-small cell lung cancer who had a complete response to radiotherapy plus ipilimumab. V gene TRBV7-2 combines with J gene TRBJ2-7; a weak D match, TRBD2 (6 bases). The CDR3 bases are TGTGCCAGCAGCTCCCGTCGCGGGAAATCCTACGAGCAGTACTTC. Its translation is CASSSRRGKSYEQYF.